This entry concerns a single T cell receptor beta chain. The clone's antigen remains unknown. Per-base qualities were not stored, and no clone one base away is much larger. CD8 naive samples were obtained by positive selection for CCR7 among CD45RO-negative cells, yielding a CD45RA+CCR7+ population from which TemRA cells were excluded. The donors were healthy, HIV-negative adults who had no recently reported acute infections or vaccinations. Every donor was a Caucasian adult residing in Nashville, Tennessee, USA. Blood was obtained by leukapheresis, after which PBMCs were separated by Ficoll-Histopaque density gradient centrifugation and cryopreserved in liquid nitrogen vapor phase. Purity and quantity of every magnetically sorted T cell population were checked by analytical flow cytometry. Genomic DNA was isolated from every sorted fraction and measured by UV absorbance on a Nanodrop 2000c. Its CDR3 holds 15 amino acids, cysteine through phenylalanine. Only CDR3 DNA remains: 45 bases, in frame from the first base. The V end gives up 2 bases and the J end 2 bases, leaving 5 bases in the junction not matched to a gene. CDR1 and CDR2, per the germline V gene, are SGHRS and YFSETQ.

The data were taken from a study of shared clonotypes between healthy human individuals (TCRdb year 2020). Broadly, across the study: A couple of women and a few men aged 18 to 49 years were included in the cohort. The study deeply sequenced blood TCR repertoires of five healthy adults to estimate repertoire size and the extent of clonotype sharing between individuals. Each donor's leukapheresis produced roughly between roughly 0.94 and 9.5 billion PBMCs. Per donor, three plates each were used for CD4 naive and CD4 memory, two for CD8 naive, and one for CD8 memory. To increase sequencing depth and limit assay-specific biases, TCR repertoire library preparation and sequencing were carried out by different laboratories using diverse techniques. Study-level results and caveats: Sampling was restricted to blood, and TCR repertoires in tissues likely differ from the TCR repertoires found in blood. Based on pairwise subsampling, the degree of clonotype sharing among donors was expected to be affected by sequencing depth. About 5% of naive CD4, roughly 3.6% of naive CD8, approximately 2.2% of memory CD4, and around 0.4% of memory CD8 clonotypes were shared across a few donors. Even with the large sequencing depth, rarefaction of the sorted-subset datasets indicated that sequencing was incomplete. Compared with non-shared clonotypes, the clonotypes found in all four sorted-subset donors had higher generation probabilities. Estimated clonotype richness was generally larger for naive than for memory subsets. Because the study included a small number of donors, the genetic and exposure-history diversity represented was limited.

Using the deep immunoSEQ assay, TCR CDR3 regions were amplified from genomic DNA by multiplex PCR. For each cell subset, the extracted genomic DNA was distributed evenly across all wells of several immunoSEQ 96-well plates, and each plate served as one replicate. Each replicate PCR for sorted subsets received around 0.2 ug genomic DNA, equal to 30,000 or so T cell genomes. The purified libraries were quantified using a Qubit 3.0 fluorometer, sized with a Bioanalyzer 2100, and then quantified again using the KAPA Library Quantification kit. Every immunoSEQ 96-well plate was sequenced on a dedicated single-read 150-cycle Illumina NextSeq 550 flow cell. The authors processed their data as follows. Because the immunoSEQ output held only junctional sequences and lacked quality scores, the filtering could not match the filtering applied to full-length reads. Sequences were annotated with PyIR, a Python wrapper for IgBLAST v1.9, and V/J genes and CDR3 were assigned using IMGT germline references. Reads with weak V/J assignments (E-value above 1e-6), missing CDR3, stop codons, out-of-frame junctions, or ambiguous translated residues were removed. V3J clonotypes were defined as sequences sharing the same inferred V gene, J gene, and CDR3 amino acid sequence. Percentage overlap between repertoires was computed as shared unique clonotypes divided by the size of the smaller repertoire. Richness of each repertoire was evaluated using RTK rarefaction, the Chao1 estimator, and Recon v2.1 estimates of unobserved clonotypes. Generation probabilities for all TCRbeta clonotypes obtained by the gDNA method from a handful of donors were computed using OLGA. Here the immuneACCESS table is served through TCRdb, limited to in-frame sequences with V and J called. Missing clones are a known gap in these copies; in checked studies unresolved V genes cover under half, and the rest lacks a known reason. The V and J calls and clone size are taken from that table; D and trimming were inferred from the DNA. For this sample the table gives about 2.2 million clones, of which 90% to 95% were detected only once. The ten largest account for more than 1.5% of the sample.

The chain couples TRBV5-1 to TRBJ2-7, and TRBD1 aligns with 9 junction nucleotides. Sequences were obtained from naive CD8+ T cells from PBMCs. The cell subset or site label for this specimen denotes: CD45RA+CCR7+. This receptor was obtained from a man in his late teens or twenties in good health. Some clones in this sample may be carry-over from other donors' samples. This receptor has the CDR3 CASSFTGGETYEQYF. At the DNA level, the sequence is TGCGCCAGCAGCTTTACAGGGGGCGAAACCTACGAGCAGTACTTC.